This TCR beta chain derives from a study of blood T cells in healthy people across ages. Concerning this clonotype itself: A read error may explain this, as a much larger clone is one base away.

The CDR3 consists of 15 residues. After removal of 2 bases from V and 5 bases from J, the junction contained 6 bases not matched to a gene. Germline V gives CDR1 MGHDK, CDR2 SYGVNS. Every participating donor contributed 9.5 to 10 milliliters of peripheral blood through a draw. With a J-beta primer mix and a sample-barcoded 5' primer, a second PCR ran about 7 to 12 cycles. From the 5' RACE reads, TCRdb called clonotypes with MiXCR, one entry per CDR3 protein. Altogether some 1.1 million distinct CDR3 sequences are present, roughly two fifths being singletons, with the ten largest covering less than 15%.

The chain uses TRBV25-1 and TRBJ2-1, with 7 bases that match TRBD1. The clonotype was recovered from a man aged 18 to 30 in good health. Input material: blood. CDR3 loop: CASSEGLGGDNEQFF. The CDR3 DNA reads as TGTGCCAGCAGTGAAGGGCTAGGGGGCGACAATGAGCAGTTCTTC.